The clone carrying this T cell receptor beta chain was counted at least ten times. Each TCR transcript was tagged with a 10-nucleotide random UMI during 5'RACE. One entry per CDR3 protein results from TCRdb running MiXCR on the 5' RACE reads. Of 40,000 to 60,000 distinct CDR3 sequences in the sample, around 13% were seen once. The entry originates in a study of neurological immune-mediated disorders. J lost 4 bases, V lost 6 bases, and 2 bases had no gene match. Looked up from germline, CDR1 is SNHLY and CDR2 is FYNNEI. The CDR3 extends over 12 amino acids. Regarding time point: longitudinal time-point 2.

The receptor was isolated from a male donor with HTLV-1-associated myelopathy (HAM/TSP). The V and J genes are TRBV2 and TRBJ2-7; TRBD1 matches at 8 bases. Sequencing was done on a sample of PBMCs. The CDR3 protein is CASRGQGYEQYF. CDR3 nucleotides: TGTGCCAGCAGAGGACAGGGATACGAGCAGTACTTC. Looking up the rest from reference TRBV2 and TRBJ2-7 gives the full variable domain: EPEVTQTPSHQVTQMGQEVILRCVPISNHLYFYWYRQILGQKVEFLVSFYNNEISEKSEIFDDQFSVERPDGSNFTLKIRSTKLEDSAMYFCASRGQGYEQYFGPGTRLTVT.